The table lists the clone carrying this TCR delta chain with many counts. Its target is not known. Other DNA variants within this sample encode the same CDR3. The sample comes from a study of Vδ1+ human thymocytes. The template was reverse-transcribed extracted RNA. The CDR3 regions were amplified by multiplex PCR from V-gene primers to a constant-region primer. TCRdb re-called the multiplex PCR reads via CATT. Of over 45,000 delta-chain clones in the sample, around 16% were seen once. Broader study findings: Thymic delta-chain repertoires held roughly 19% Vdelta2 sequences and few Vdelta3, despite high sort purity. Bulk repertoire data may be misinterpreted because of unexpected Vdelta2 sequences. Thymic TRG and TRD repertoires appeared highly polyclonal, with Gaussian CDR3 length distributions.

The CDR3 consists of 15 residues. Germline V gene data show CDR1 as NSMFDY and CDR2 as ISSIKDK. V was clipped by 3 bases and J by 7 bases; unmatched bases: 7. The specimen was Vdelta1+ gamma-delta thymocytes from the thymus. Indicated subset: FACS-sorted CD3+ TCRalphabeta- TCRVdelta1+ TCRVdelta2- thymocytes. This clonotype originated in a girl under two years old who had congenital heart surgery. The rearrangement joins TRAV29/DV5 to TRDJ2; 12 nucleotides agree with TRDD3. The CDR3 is CAAIWTGGYRAQLFF. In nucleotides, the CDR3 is TGTGCAGCAATATGGACTGGGGGATACCGAGCACAACTCTTCTTT.